This TCR beta chain was observed in a study of T cell repertoires in cytomegalovirus infection. Study in general: Used in the study were CMV epitopes, some recently identified and HLA-C-restricted, others well-studied and HLA-B-restricted. Carrying CMV and the relevant HLA type showed in public TCR beta signatures. Whole-study findings and limits: Public TCR beta family frequency separated CMV-and-HLA carriers, including in an independent cohort. Ex vivo responses were dominated by HLA-C-restricted CMV-specific TCR beta clonotypes.

The CDR3 runs to 19 residues. V was cut by 3 bases and J by 0 bases, with 21 bases left in between. Germline CDR1 reads MDHEN; CDR2 reads SYDVKM. TCRdb re-called the reads with MiXCR, one entry per CDR3 protein. The data show about 900,000 distinct CDR3 sequences, 30% to 40% seen once. This clonotype came up a few times. Its antigen remains unidentified. This chain links TRBV28 with TRBJ1-5, with D maybe TRBD1 (6 bases). This material consisted of cultured CD8+ T cells from PBMCs, taken from culture after CMV antigen stimulation. The TCR was taken from a human donor in good health (CMV status not recorded). Some clones in this sample may be carry-over from other donors' samples. The CDR3: CASSFLFRQGISSNQPQHF. DNA for the CDR3: TGTGCCAGCAGTTTCCTGTTTAGGCAGGGGATCAGTAGCAATCAGCCCCAGCATTTT. Full variable domain (rest looked up from reference TRBV28 and TRBJ1-5): DVKVTQSSRYLVKRTGEKVFLECVQDMDHENMFWYRQDPGLGLRLIYFSYDVKMKEKGDIPEGYSVSREKKERFSLILESASTNQTSMYLCASSFLFRQGISSNQPQHFGDGTRLSIL.